The 11 T cell receptor beta chains reported below all come from one sample, sequenced in a study of tissue T cells after allogeneic stem cell transplantation (dated by TCRdb to the early 2020s). The library was obtained by the immunoSEQ multiplex PCR assay. As stored in TCRdb, this immuneACCESS dataset retains in-frame rearrangements with V and J assigned. A fraction of the clones does not appear; measured against another copy, unresolved V genes explain less than half of the discrepancy, and the remainder lacks a known reason. Counted in this sample were 5,500 to 9,000 clones; roughly half of them appeared once. 3.9% of the sample goes to the ten largest clones. This specimen's time point label, per the study, means: mouse harvest day 7 after allogeneic transplant. Mouse grafts consisting of 10^7 T-cell-depleted bone marrow cells combined with 10^6 splenic CD5+ T cells were administered by tail vein injection.

Input material: gut tissue. These receptors were obtained from a female BALB/c mouse given C57BL/6 T cells with graft-versus-host disease after an allogeneic hematopoietic cell transplant.

This clone is categorized as medium-sized. The gene symbols are mouse symbols. Sequencing ends 1 residue short of the CDR3 end; the germline J gene provides the rest. The chain combines TRBV26 with TRBJ1-5; D unresolved. Between the trimmed V and J ends, which lost 8 bases and 0 bases, there was a span of 5 bases. The CDR3 loop spans 12 amino acids. Germline V gene lookup returns CDR1 KGHPV and CDR2 FQNQEV (reference sequence). The DNA read from the CDR3 is TGTGCCAGCCTTTATAACAACCAGGCTCCGCTT. It specifies CASLYNNQAPL. In full, the CDR3 reads CASLYNNQAPLF.

In this sample, this clone turned up a few times. Germline and genes here are mouse. The read stops 1 residue short of the end of the CDR3; the missing end is completed from the germline J gene. The rearrangement links TRBV14 to TRBJ1-1; D is unresolved. The germline V gene encodes CDR1 SGHDT and CDR2 FRDEAV. CDR3 length: 13 amino acids. V was pared by 2 bases and J by 1 base, with 6 bases between. The CDR3 region is CASSLTINTEVFF. The covered CDR3 bases are TGTGCCAGCAGTTTAACTATAAACACAGAAGTCTTC.

For this clone: These gene names are mouse names. The read ends 1 residue shy of where the CDR3 ends; the end is completed using the germline J gene. This chain uses TRBV26 with TRBJ2-4, with D hard to call. This CDR3 has 14 amino acids. Trimming took off 4 bases at V and 6 bases at J, with 14 bases between the two ends. CDR1 KGHPV and CDR2 FQNQEV come from the germline V gene (reference sequence). The DNA read from the CDR3 is TGTGCCAGCAGTCCCTCAGCGTCGGGTAACACCTTGTAC. Its translation: CASSPSASGNTLY. The full CDR3 reads CASSPSASGNTLYF.

With respect to this clone: Mouse gene names and germline throughout. With the read ending 1 residue before the CDR3 end, the germline J gene is used to fill in that end. V is TRBV5 and J is TRBJ2-4; TRBD2 agrees at 9 bases. The CDR3 spans 16 residues. The V and J ends lost 4 bases and 0 bases, in that order; junction bases with no gene match: 5. Germline V gene lookup returns CDR1 LGHNA and CDR2 YNLKQL (reference sequence). This CDR3 is CASSPDWGTSQNTLYF. The DNA read from the CDR3 is TGTGCCAGCAGCCCCGACTGGGGGACTAGTCAAAACACCTTGTAC.

This clone was detected a few times. These gene names are mouse names. The read finishes 1 residue shy of the CDR3 end, and the germline J gene is used to complete it. The J gene is TRBJ1-4, the V gene TRBV26; no firm D call. Trimming cost V 3 bases and J 0 bases, with 5 bases left between them. The CDR3 is made up of 14 amino acids. The V gene's germline CDR1 is KGHPV and CDR2 FQNQEV (reference sequence). CDR3 sequence reads: CASSLQISNERLFF. The sequenced CDR3 bases are TGTGCCAGCAGTCTACAGATTTCCAACGAAAGATTATTT.

This clone turned up a few times. Gene and germline names: mouse. The read ends 1 residue shy of where the CDR3 ends; the end is completed using the germline J gene. The chain has TRBV3 and TRBJ2-7; 8 bases are a match to TRBD2. J gave up 0 bases and V 3 bases, and 4 bases lay outside the gene matches. Germline V gives CDR1 SNHLY, CDR2 FYNGKV (reference sequence). The CDR3 loop spans 15 amino acids. The CDR3 bases that were read are TGTGCCAGCAGCTTTCTGGGGGGCAGCTCCTATGAACAGTAC. This sequence encodes CASSFLGGSSYEQY. The entire CDR3 protein is CASSFLGGSSYEQYF. Full variable domain (outside the CDR3, taken from reference TRBV3 and TRBJ2-7): GPKVLQIPSHQIIDMGQMVTLNCDPVSNHLYFYWYKQILGQQMEFLVNFYNGKVMEKSKLFKDQFSVERPDGSYFTLKIQPTALEDSAVYFCASSFLGGSSYEQYFGPGTRLTVL.

Comments on this clone: Germline and genes: mouse. The read ends 1 residue before the CDR3 terminus; that terminus is restored from the germline J gene. The rearrangement joins TRBV26 to TRBJ1-1; possibly TRBD1 for D (5 bases). This CDR3 is 14 amino acids long. The germline gives CDR1 KGHPV, CDR2 FQNQEV (reference sequence). The germline V and J ends were trimmed by 4 bases and 3 bases, with 12 bases remaining between them. The CDR3 spells CASSQGNGDTEVFF. CDR3 bases read: TGTGCCAGCAGTCAGGGGAATGGGGACACAGAAGTCTTC.

On this clone: Gene names follow the mouse nomenclature. From the germline J gene comes the end of the CDR3, since the read stops 1 residue before it. The gene calls are TRBV23 and TRBJ2-7; whether TRBD2, the table's D call, matches the DNA was not checked. The CDR3 has 14 amino acids. Germline assignment: CDR1 KGHTA and CDR2 FQNQQP. The sequenced CDR3 bases are TGCTCCAGCAGTCCGGACTGGGGGGGCTATGAACAGTAC. Its translation: CSSSPDWGGYEQY. From start to end, the CDR3 is CSSSPDWGGYEQYF. Full variable domain (outside the CDR3, taken from reference TRBV23 and TRBJ2-7): DAAVTQKPRYLIKMKGQEAEMKCIPEKGHTAVFWYQQKQSKELKFLIYFQNQQPLDQIDMVKERFSAVCPSSSLCSLGIRTCEAEDSALYLCSSSPDWGGYEQYFGPGTRLTVL.

To note about this clone: Mouse names are used for the genes. The read ends 1 residue shy of where the CDR3 ends; the end is completed using the germline J gene. The chain recombines TRBV16 with TRBJ2-7; 7 nucleotides line up with TRBD1. This CDR3 has 13 amino acids. V shed 4 bases and J 6 bases; nucleotides not matched to a gene: 6. The germline gives CDR1 SGHSA, CDR2 FRNQAP. CDR3 in amino acids: CASSSTGVGEQYF. The sequenced CDR3 bases are TGTGCAAGCAGCTCCACAGGGGTAGGTGAACAGTAC.

Only a few counts were recorded for this clone. The gene names here belong to mouse. The CDR3 bases that were read are TGTGCCAGCAGCTGGACTGGGGGAAACACCTTGTAC. It specifies CASSWTGGNTLY. The whole CDR3 protein is CASSWTGGNTLYF. V and J are TRBV3 and TRBJ2-4, with 10 bases matching TRBD2. The read comes to an end 1 residue before the CDR3 does, leaving the germline J gene to fill in the end. V dropped 4 bases and J dropped 5; count of bases not matched to a gene: 0. The germline V gene encodes CDR1 SNHLY and CDR2 FYNGKV (reference sequence). CDR3 length: 13 amino acids. The variable domain in full, completed from reference TRBV3 and TRBJ2-4, reads GPKVLQIPSHQIIDMGQMVTLNCDPVSNHLYFYWYKQILGQQMEFLVNFYNGKVMEKSKLFKDQFSVERPDGSYFTLKIQPTALEDSAVYFCASSWTGGNTLYFGAGTRLSVL.

As for this clone: These gene names are mouse names. Coverage ceases 1 residue before the CDR3 finishes, and the germline J gene fills in the end. The chain carries TRBV23 and TRBJ1-1; TRBD1, the table's D call, was not compared with the DNA. In germline, CDR1 is KGHTA, CDR2 FQNQQP. The CDR3 runs 13 residues. The chain's CDR3 is CSSSQWTGGEVFF. The sequenced part of the CDR3 DNA is TGCTCCAGCAGTCAATGGACAGGGGGAGAAGTCTTC.